What follows are 11 T cell receptor beta chains derived from one specimen sequenced in a study of neurological immune-mediated disorders. From the 5' RACE reads, TCRdb called clonotypes with MiXCR, one entry per CDR3 protein. The sample lists 20,000 to 25,000 distinct CDR3 sequences; around an eighth were seen once. Sequenced input: PBMCs. The receptor set was obtained from a woman aged 60-70 years with HTLV-1-associated myelopathy (HAM/TSP).

Points on this clonotype: No DNA is shown, since the ends of the CDR3 on it are uncertain; the CDR3 is the one TCRdb lists. This chain uses TRBV5-1 with TRBJ1-1; the table's D call, TRBD1, has no DNA check behind it. Germline V gives CDR1 SGHRS, CDR2 YFSETQ. The CDR3 length is 18 residues, termini included. The CDR3: CASSIYLCSVDSRTEAFF.

This clonotype was seen many times. The chain employs TRBV7-7 and TRBJ2-5, with D perhaps matching TRBD2 (5 bases). This CDR3 region has 14 residues. Trimming removed 5 bases from V and 5 bases from J, with 15 bases in between. CDR1 is SSHAT and CDR2 is FNYEAQ in the germline V gene (reference sequence). The CDR3 here is CASSPTASGETQYF. The CDR3 DNA reads as TGTGCCAGCAGCCCGACTGCCTCGGGGGAGACCCAGTACTTC.

At least ten counts were recorded for this clonotype. The V call is TRBV9, the J call TRBJ2-2; D is uncertain. Per germline, CDR1 SGDLS and CDR2 YYNGEE. This CDR3 contains 15 residues. The V end lost 0 bases, the J end lost 4 bases, and 10 bases lay between the germline ends. The CDR3 reads CASSVGLPGTGELFF. The CDR3 DNA is TGTGCCAGCAGCGTAGGACTGCCGGGCACCGGGGAGCTGTTTTTT.

Many counts were recorded for this clonotype. This sequence joins TRBV2 and TRBJ2-7; TRBD1 matches at 8 bases. The length of the CDR3 is 13 residues. V trimming: 6 bases; J trimming: 6 bases; junction bases outside the gene matches: 7. In germline, CDR1 is SNHLY, CDR2 FYNNEI. The CDR3 nucleotides are TGTGCCAGCAGCAGGAGACAGGGGATCGAGCAGTACTTC. It translates to CASSRRQGIEQYF. The whole variable domain, remainder taken from reference TRBV2 and TRBJ2-7, is EPEVTQTPSHQVTQMGQEVILRCVPISNHLYFYWYRQILGQKVEFLVSFYNNEISEKSEIFDDQFSVERPDGSNFTLKIRSTKLEDSAMYFCASSRRQGIEQYFGPGTRLTVT.

This clonotype was seen ten or more times. The chain combines TRBV6-5 with TRBJ1-2; weak D call: TRBD1 (5 bases). V was cut by 8 bases and J by 7 bases, with 17 bases left in between. The CDR3 sequence is 13 residues long. Per germline, CDR1 MNHEY and CDR2 SVGAGI. The CDR3 nucleotides are TGTGCCAGCTCCCCGGGACGGCGGGGTGGCTACACCTTC. This sequence encodes CASSPGRRGGYTF.

This clonotype has at least ten counts. V usage is TRBV7-2 and J usage is TRBJ2-5; D not certain. Germline V CDR1 and CDR2: SGHTA, FQGNSA. Deletions cut 1 base from V and 3 bases from J, with 6 bases between. There are 13 residues in the CDR3. CDR3 nucleotide sequence: TGTGCCAGCAGCTTAGGATATAAAGAGACCCAGTACTTC. This gives the protein CASSLGYKETQYF.

This clonotype was seen ten or more times. The rearrangement links TRBV7-9 to TRBJ2-6; weak D call: TRBD1 (6 bases). The CDR3 is 20 residues long. V was trimmed by 4 bases and J by 0 bases, leaving 22 bases between them. Germline lookup yields CDR1 SEHNR and CDR2 FQNEAQ (reference sequence). CDR3 coding DNA: TGTGCCAGCAGCTCGACGGTAAACAGGGCCTCGAGCTCTGGGGCCAACGTCCTGACTTTC. This sequence encodes CASSSTVNRASSSGANVLTF.

This clonotype was counted at least ten times. The CDR3 nucleotides read TGCGCCAGCAGCTCTCTAGCGGCCACAGATACGCAGTATTTT. As protein: CASSSLAATDTQYF. The chain links TRBV5-1 to TRBJ2-3; 7 positions match TRBD2. CDR1 and CDR2 from the germline V gene are SGHRS and YFSETQ. After removal of 3 bases from V and 2 bases from J, the junction contained 3 bases not matched to a gene. This CDR3 is 14 amino acids long.

This clonotype showed up many times. The V and J genes are TRBV15 and TRBJ2-7; weak D call: TRBD2 (6 bases). Germline lookup yields CDR1 LNHNV and CDR2 YYDKDF (reference sequence). This CDR3 spans 13 amino acids. Trimming removed 0 bases at V and 7 bases at J, with 10 bases between. CDR3 loop: CATSREGGFEQYF. CDR3 nucleotides: TGTGCCACCAGCAGAGAGGGGGGTTTTGAGCAGTACTTC.

For this clonotype: One end of the junction varies from germline; a read error may be responsible. J is TRBJ2-7 and V is TRBV11-2; TRBD2 might be the D (5 bases). The germline gives CDR1 SGHAT, CDR2 FQNNGV. The CDR3 loop spans 15 amino acids. The CDR3 nucleotides are TGTGCCAGCAGCTTAGGGAGAGGGATTGCCTACGAGCAGTACTTT. It yields the protein CASSLGRGIAYEQYF.

This clonotype was seen repeatedly, ten times or more. This chain connects TRBV6-6 to TRBJ2-1, with no clear D. V was clipped by 4 bases and J by 9 bases, with 7 bases between them. Germline V gene lookup returns CDR1 MNHNY and CDR2 SVGAGI (reference sequence). The CDR3 has 11 residues. The CDR3 is CASSSRSEQFF. The CDR3 DNA reads TGTGCCAGCAGTTCCAGAAGTGAGCAGTTCTTC.